This T cell receptor beta chain was captured in a study of cytomegalovirus exposure and HLA in healthy donors. The primer mix had 60 Vbeta and 13 Jbeta primers. Measured with immunoSEQ multiplex PCR; TCRdb has only the in-frame clones, and not every one. Of 180,000 or so clones in the sample, 82% were seen once. Of note for this clone: Its matching antigen is unknown.

Germline V gene lookup returns CDR1 LGHNA and CDR2 YNFKEQ. Trimming cost V 0 bases and J 2 bases; bases outside gene matches: 7. This CDR3 contains 18 residues. Broader study findings: Reportedly, HLA-A and HLA-B alleles of most subjects were accurately predicted from TCR beta. Presence/absence analyses treated sequencing depth as roughly uniform across donors. Associated with cytomegalovirus, according to the listing, were 150 to 200 TCR beta chains. Later analysis identified several of the most significant clusters that appeared linked to common viral pathogens.

The material sequenced was PBMCs. V gene TRBV4-2 combines with J gene TRBJ1-6, with 7 bases that match TRBD1. The origin of this receptor is a boy aged 2 to 9 in good health and CMV-seronegative. The CDR3 reads CASSQEGAGGAYNSPLHF. CDR3 nucleotide sequence: TGTGCCAGCAGCCAAGAAGGGGCAGGGGGAGCCTATAATTCACCCCTCCACTTT.